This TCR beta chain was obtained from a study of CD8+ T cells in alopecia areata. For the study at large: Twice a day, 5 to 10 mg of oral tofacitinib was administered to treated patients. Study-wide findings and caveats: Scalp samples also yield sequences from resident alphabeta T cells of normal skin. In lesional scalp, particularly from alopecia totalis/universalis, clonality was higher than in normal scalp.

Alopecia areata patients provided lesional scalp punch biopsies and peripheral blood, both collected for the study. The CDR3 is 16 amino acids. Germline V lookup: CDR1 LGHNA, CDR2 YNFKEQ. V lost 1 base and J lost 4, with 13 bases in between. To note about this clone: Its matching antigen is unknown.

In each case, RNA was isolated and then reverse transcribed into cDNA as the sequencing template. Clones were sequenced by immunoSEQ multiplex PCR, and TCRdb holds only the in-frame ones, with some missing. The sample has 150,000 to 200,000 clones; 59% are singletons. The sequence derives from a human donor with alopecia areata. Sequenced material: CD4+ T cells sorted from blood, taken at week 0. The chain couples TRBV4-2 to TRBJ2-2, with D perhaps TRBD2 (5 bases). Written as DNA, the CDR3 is TGTGCCAGCAGCCAAGTCCCTAGCAGAGGCACCGGGGAGCTGTTTTTT. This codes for CASSQVPSRGTGELFF.